This entry lists 12 T cell receptor beta chains sequenced from one sample in a study of blood T cell repertoires in COVID-19. Data came from immunoSEQ multiplex PCR; TCRdb stores just in-frame clones and leaves some out. This table has some 310,000 clones, about nine tenths appearing once. The sample comprised peripheral blood. The source is a woman in her 30s with COVID-19, enrolled during active disease.

V and J are TRBV10-3 and TRBJ1-1; 10 bases map to TRBD1. The CDR3 totals 14 residues. The junction had 4 bases not matched to a gene; V was cut back by 4 bases and J by 5 bases. Germline V gene sequence: CDR1 ENHRY, CDR2 SYGVKD. The CDR3 spells CAISAGTGATEAFF. CDR3 bases: TGTGCCATCAGTGCCGGGACAGGGGCGACTGAAGCTTTCTTT.

The chain recombines TRBV30 with TRBJ2-3, with a weak D call TRBD2 (6 bases). Germline assignment: CDR1 GTSNPN and CDR2 SVGIG (reference sequence). The CDR3 sequence is 14 residues long. The ends were cut back, 7 bases at V and 1 base at J, with 15 bases in the middle. The CDR3 reads CASTGTSGTDTQYF. DNA of the CDR3: TGTGCCTCAACCGGGACTTCGGGCACAGATACGCAGTATTTT.

This chain links TRBV19 with TRBJ2-7; 8 bases fit TRBD1. The V segment lost 8 bases and the J segment 2 bases; nucleotides outside the gene matches: 11. CDR3 size: 15 residues. Germline CDR1 reads LNHDA; CDR2 reads SQIVND (reference sequence). The CDR3 coding sequence is TGTGCCAGTGGTAAAGGGGGACAGGTCACCTACGAGCAGTACTTC. This encodes CASGKGGQVTYEQYF.

The rearrangement links TRBV28 to TRBJ2-4; 9 bases are a match to TRBD1. Germline loops: CDR1 MDHEN, CDR2 SYDVKM. Trimming at V came to 5 bases and at J to 7 bases, leaving 6 bases not matched to a gene. The CDR3 runs to 14 residues. The CDR3 bases are TGTGCCAGCAGTCCAACAGGGGGCCGCAACATTCAGTACTTC. It codes for CASSPTGGRNIQYF.

The chain carries TRBV7-7 and TRBJ2-3; no clear D gene. The CDR3 runs 15 residues. Germline V lookup: CDR1 SSHAT, CDR2 FNYEAQ (reference sequence). With 6 bases removed from V and 5 bases from J, the gap between germline ends came to 18 bases. The CDR3 region is CASSPDMSFGDTQYF. As DNA, the CDR3 is TGTGCCAGCAGTCCCGATATGAGTTTTGGAGATACGCAGTATTTT.

This clone was recorded only once. The chain joins TRBV27 to TRBJ2-5; the match to TRBD2 covers 8 bases. This CDR3 comprises 14 residues. J gave up 5 bases and V 8 bases, and 10 bases lay outside the gene matches. Germline V CDR1 and CDR2: MNHEY, SMNVEV (reference sequence). CDR3 residues: CASGFLAGKETQYF. In nucleotides, the CDR3 is TGTGCCAGCGGCTTTTTAGCGGGAAAGGAGACCCAGTACTTC.

This clone is a singleton in its sample. CDR3 bases: TGTGCCAGCAGCTTAGTGCGACAGGGGGGTTATTCACCCCTCCACTTT. This codes for CASSLVRQGGYSPLHF. V gene TRBV7-8 combines with J gene TRBJ1-6; the match to TRBD1 covers 9 bases. The CDR3 totals 16 residues. The V gene end was trimmed by 1 base and the J gene end by 8 bases; junction bases not matched to a gene: 6. Germline CDR1 and CDR2: SGHVS and FQNEAQ.

The chain links TRBV13 to TRBJ2-1; possibly TRBD1 for D (5 bases). The CDR3 is 15 amino acids. Germline CDR1 is PRHDT and CDR2 is FYEKMQ (reference sequence). V was shortened by 3 bases and J by 6 bases, with 15 bases between the two germline ends. In nucleotides, the CDR3 is TGTGCCAGCAGCTTTGACAGAGATAAACGCAATGAGCAGTTCTTC. This encodes CASSFDRDKRNEQFF.

The chain carries TRBV19 and TRBJ1-4; D is possibly TRBD1 (5 bases). Trimming cost V 3 bases and J 4 bases, with 15 bases left between them. The CDR3 spans 16 residues. Germline CDR1 and CDR2: LNHDA and SQIVND (reference sequence). The CDR3 region is CASSMGLGGLNEKLFF. CDR3 DNA: TGTGCCAGTAGTATGGGACTCGGAGGACTTAATGAAAAACTGTTTTTT.

The V gene is TRBV10-2, the J gene TRBJ2-3, with TRBD2 matching over 7 bases. CDR1 and CDR2 (germline): WSHSY, SAAADI. CDR3 length: 16 residues. V gave up 0 bases and J gave up 4 bases; unmatched junction bases: 7. CDR3 sequence (DNA): TGCGCCAGCAGTGAGTCTGCGGGAGTGGGGCCAGATACGCAGTATTTT. It specifies CASSESAGVGPDTQYF.

V and J are TRBV10-1 and TRBJ2-2, with a possible D match to TRBD1 (6 bases). Per the germline V gene, CDR1 is WNHNN and CDR2 is SYGVQD (reference sequence). The ends were cut back, 3 bases at V and 4 bases at J, with 12 bases in the middle. This CDR3 region has 15 residues. The chain's CDR3 is CASSDRAGVTGELFF. For the CDR3, the DNA is TGCGCCAGCAGTGATCGGGCAGGGGTCACCGGGGAGCTGTTTTTT.

This clone was recorded once. J is TRBJ2-5 and V is TRBV7-7; 8 bases fit TRBD1. J gave up 3 bases and V 1 base, and 7 bases lay outside the gene matches. CDR3 length equals 16 residues. The germline CDR1 and CDR2 sequences are SSHAT and FNYEAQ (reference sequence). The CDR3 region is CASSLGGTGREETQYF. In nucleotides, the CDR3 is TGTGCCAGCAGCTTAGGGGGGACAGGAAGAGAAGAGACCCAGTACTTC.